This TCR beta chain was documented in a study of cytomegalovirus exposure and HLA in healthy donors. On this clone: What it binds is not known.

Study-level points and caveats: The authors listed 150 to 200 TCR beta chains as cytomegalovirus-associated.

Using immunoSEQ multiplex PCR, the repertoire was profiled, and TCRdb retains in-frame clones only, with some absent. The top ten hold roughly 6% of the sample, which has some 210,000 clones, 83% seen once. Sequenced input: PBMCs. The clonotype comes from a woman aged 18-29 years in good health and CMV-seronegative.

The CDR3 DNA sequence: TGTGCCTGGAGTGTAATGAGTAGCGGGGGGGCAGGGGATACGCAGTATTTT. As protein: CAWSVMSSGGAGDTQYF. V usage is TRBV30 and J usage is TRBJ2-3; TRBD2 matches 11 bases. This CDR3 is built from 17 residues. Germline-derived CDR1 and CDR2 are GTSNPN and SVGIG (reference sequence). Trimming cost V 0 bases and J 6 bases; bases outside gene matches: 11.